Following are 10 T cell receptor beta chains from one sample sequenced in a study of blood T cell repertoires in COVID-19. Using immunoSEQ multiplex PCR, the repertoire was profiled, and TCRdb retains in-frame clones only, with some absent. Of 95,000 to 150,000 clones in the sample, 60% to 85% were seen once. The specimen was peripheral blood. These receptors all stem from a man between 65 and 85 years old with acute or convalescent COVID-19.

The rearrangement links TRBV12-3 or TRBV12-4 to TRBJ2-3, with D uncertain. V shed 3 bases and J shed 4 bases, with 5 bases lying between them. This CDR3 is built from 12 residues. The CDR3 nucleotides read TGTGCCAGCAGTTTCTTCCCAGATACGCAGTATTTT. This gives the protein CASSFFPDTQYF.

The rearrangement links TRBV28 to TRBJ2-7; a possible D gene is TRBD2 (6 bases). V was trimmed by 2 bases and J by 7 bases, leaving 9 bases between them. The CDR3 consists of 12 residues. Germline-derived CDR1 and CDR2 are MDHEN and SYDVKM. CDR3 residues: CASSLAGREQYF. As DNA, the CDR3 is TGTGCCAGCAGTTTAGCAGGGAGGGAGCAGTACTTC.

The chain links TRBV5-4 to TRBJ2-3; perhaps TRBD1 as D (6 bases). Per germline, CDR1 SGHNT and CDR2 YYREEE (reference sequence). With 4 bases removed from V and 4 bases from J, the gap between germline ends came to 16 bases. The CDR3 spans 15 residues. The CDR3 loop is CASSPGVRSADTQYF. For the CDR3, the DNA is TGTGCCAGCAGCCCAGGGGTACGAAGTGCAGATACGCAGTATTTT.

The chain is built from TRBV30 and TRBJ1-6, with D hard to call. The ends were cut back, 3 bases at V and 0 bases at J, with 12 bases in the middle. Germline CDR1 GTSNPN, CDR2 SVGIG (reference sequence). The CDR3 is made up of 16 amino acids. CDR3 residues: CAWSLRMSSYNSPLHF. The CDR3, as DNA: TGTGCCTGGAGCCTCAGGATGAGCTCCTATAATTCACCCCTCCACTTT. Based on the CDR3 plus reference TRBV30 and TRBJ1-6, the full variable domain is SQTIHQWPATLVQPVGSPLSLECTVEGTSNPNLYWYRQAAGRGLQLLFYSVGIGQISSEVPQNLSASRPQDRQFILSSKKLLLSDSGFYLCAWSLRMSSYNSPLHFGNGTRLTVT.

V and J are TRBV6-2 or TRBV6-3 and TRBJ1-1, with D unclear. This CDR3 contains 12 residues. Germline V gene data show CDR1 as MNHEY and CDR2 as SVGEGT. Trimming stripped 6 bases from V and 2 bases from J, with 7 bases between. The CDR3 reads CASSPYNTEAFF. CDR3 bases: TGTGCCAGCAGCCCCTATAACACTGAAGCTTTCTTT.

The chain links TRBV6-2 or TRBV6-3 to TRBJ2-7; the D gene is possibly TRBD2 (6 bases). V was clipped by 6 bases and J by 2 bases, with 17 bases between them. The length of the CDR3 is 15 residues. Germline V gene data show CDR1 as MNHEY and CDR2 as SVGEGT. The CDR3 spells CASSRGTPLPYEQYF. As DNA, the CDR3 is TGTGCCAGCAGCCGGGGGACTCCTTTGCCCTACGAGCAGTACTTC.

This chain connects TRBV10-3 to TRBJ1-1; 10 bases agree with TRBD1. The germline V gene encodes CDR1 ENHRY and CDR2 SYGVKD. The CDR3 has 14 amino acids. With V trimmed by 4 bases and J by 5 bases, 4 bases remained unmatched. CDR3 protein: CAISGTGGGTEAFF. The CDR3 DNA is TGTGCCATCAGTGGGACAGGGGGTGGGACTGAAGCTTTCTTT.

The chain uses TRBV11-1 and TRBJ2-5, with D tentatively TRBD2 (6 bases). Trimming cost V 3 bases and J 5 bases, with 7 bases left between them. The CDR3 has 12 residues. The germline gives CDR1 SGHAT, CDR2 FQDESV (reference sequence). DNA of the CDR3: TGTGCCAGCAGCTTGGGGAGGGAGACCCAGTACTTC. It codes for CASSLGRETQYF.

The rearrangement uses TRBV5-1 and TRBJ1-2; D unclear. V lost 4 bases to trimming and J lost 2 bases, with 15 bases between them. The CDR3 covers 15 residues. Germline CDR1 reads SGHRS; CDR2 reads YFSETQ. The CDR3 here is CASSQDTNQNYGYTF. The CDR3 bases are TGCGCCAGCAGCCAAGACACGAATCAAAACTATGGCTACACCTTC.

This clone showed up just once. The chain has TRBV7-2 and TRBJ2-7; TRBD1 aligns across 7 bases. The junction had 8 bases not matched to a gene; V was cut back by 5 bases and J by 1 base. This CDR3 has 15 residues. Germline assignment: CDR1 SGHTA and CDR2 FQGNSA. CDR3 DNA sequence: TGTGCCAGCAGCCGCGCCGGGACAGAGTCCTACGAGCAGTACTTC. This translates into CASSRAGTESYEQYF.